These 20 T cell receptor beta chains originate from one sample sequenced in a study of Tregs in tolerant kidney transplant recipients. Profiled with immunoSEQ multiplex PCR; TCRdb holds only in-frame clones, not every one. The repertoire includes about 64,000 clones, about 98% of them detected once, and 0.34% sits in the top ten. The sample consisted of Tregs from blood, taken before the transplant. These receptors came from a human donor who received a combined kidney and bone marrow transplant.

The rearrangement links TRBV19 to TRBJ1-2; 7 bases align to TRBD1. The CDR3 spans 15 residues. Germline trimming cut 6 bases from V and 5 bases from J; bases unmatched to any gene: 12. Germline CDR1 and CDR2: LNHDA and SQIVND (reference sequence). The chain's CDR3 is CASRGGRGTLYGYTF. The DNA of the CDR3 is TGTGCCAGTAGAGGCGGCAGGGGGACCCTTTATGGCTACACCTTC.

The V and J genes are TRBV6-1 and TRBJ1-5; D is uncertain. V was clipped by 6 bases and J by 7 bases, with 13 bases between them. Germline V CDR1 and CDR2: MNHNS, SASEGT. The CDR3 sequence is 13 residues long. The CDR3 sequence is CASRPYSRQPQHF. In nucleotides, the CDR3 is TGTGCCAGCAGACCCTACTCGAGGCAGCCCCAGCATTTT.

The chain uses TRBV14 and TRBJ1-1; D is uncertain. The germline V and J ends were trimmed by 2 bases and 3 bases, with 7 bases remaining between them. The CDR3 has 13 residues. Germline values: CDR1 SGHDN, CDR2 FVKESK. The CDR3 region is CASSQLSYTEAFF. The CDR3 coding sequence is TGTGCCAGCAGCCAATTGTCATACACTGAAGCTTTCTTT.

This chain uses TRBV18 with TRBJ2-7, with D tentatively TRBD2 (6 bases). The CDR3 has 16 residues. Germline CDR1 reads KGHSH; CDR2 reads LQKENI. Trimming shortened V by 1 base and J by 2 bases, and 15 bases separated the two germline ends. CDR3 residues: CASSPRGVNSAYEQYF. Here the CDR3 DNA reads TGTGCCAGCTCACCACGGGGGGTAAACTCAGCCTACGAGCAGTACTTC.

This rearrangement joins TRBV19 to TRBJ2-7; maybe TRBD1 (6 bases). The CDR3 totals 14 residues. Germline loops: CDR1 LNHDA, CDR2 SQIVND (reference sequence). Trimming removed 5 bases from V and 2 bases from J, with 13 bases in between. DNA for the CDR3: TGTGCCAGTAGTCGTCAGGGGCACCCCTACGAGCAGTACTTC. Translating it yields CASSRQGHPYEQYF.

The chain combines TRBV5-6 with TRBJ1-6, with 7 bases identical to TRBD1. Germline trimming cut 5 bases from V and 11 bases from J; bases unmatched to any gene: 7. Germline CDR1 SGHDT, CDR2 YYEEEE. This CDR3 comprises 13 residues. The CDR3 sequence is CASRQRQGAPLHF. The CDR3 DNA is TGTGCCAGCAGGCAGAGACAGGGAGCACCCCTCCACTTT.

The chain combines TRBV5-1 with TRBJ2-5; D is perhaps TRBD1 (6 bases). Trimming left V 2 bases short and J 0 bases short, with 11 bases between. Germline CDR1 SGHRS, CDR2 YFSETQ. The CDR3 sequence is 15 residues long. CDR3 DNA: TGCGCCAGCAGCTTCCAGGGGCGATACCAAGAGACCCAGTACTTC. Translation: CASSFQGRYQETQYF.

The chain employs TRBV9 and TRBJ2-1; D possibly corresponds to TRBD2 (6 bases). V was clipped by 0 bases and J by 7 bases, with 8 bases between them. Germline V lookup: CDR1 SGDLS, CDR2 YYNGEE. The CDR3 consists of 13 residues. CDR3 coding DNA: TGTGCCAGCAGCGTAGCCGGGGGTAATGAGCAGTTCTTC. Amino acid sequence: CASSVAGGNEQFF.

The chain uses TRBV5-1 and TRBJ2-1, with D hard to call. V lost 6 bases to trimming and J lost 5 bases, with 15 bases between them. CDR3 length equals 14 residues. Germline V lookup: CDR1 SGHRS, CDR2 YFSETQ. CDR3 nucleotide sequence: TGCGCCAGCATTGACTCCACCATTAACAATGAGCAGTTCTTC. This gives the protein CASIDSTINNEQFF.

The CDR3 coding sequence is TGTGCCAGCAGTTACACCGGGACTAGCGGACACAATGAGCAGTTCTTC. This gives the protein CASSYTGTSGHNEQFF. The chain employs TRBV6-5 and TRBJ2-1; TRBD2 aligns across 11 bases. Germline CDR1 reads MNHEY; CDR2 reads SVGAGI. V lost 2 bases and J lost 5; bases outside the gene matches: 5. The CDR3 runs 16 residues.

The count of this clone is one. The chain is built from TRBV11-2 and TRBJ2-7; D is ambiguous. CDR3 length: 13 amino acids. V was trimmed by 2 bases and J by 2 bases, leaving 7 bases between them. CDR1 SGHAT and CDR2 FQNNGV come from the germline V gene. CDR3 in DNA: TGTGCCAGCAGCTTATCAGGTCCCTACGAGCAGTACTTC. Translating gives CASSLSGPYEQYF.

This chain uses TRBV9 with TRBJ1-3, with D perhaps matching TRBD1 (6 bases). Germline CDR1 SGDLS, CDR2 YYNGEE. The CDR3 is 16 amino acids. The V gene lost 2 bases and the J gene lost 2 bases, with 14 bases spanning the gap. DNA of the CDR3: TGTGCCAGCAGCGTGGAATGGGGGGGCCCTGGAAACACCATATATTTT. It yields the protein CASSVEWGGPGNTIYF.

This clone has just one count. This chain connects TRBV6-5 to TRBJ2-5; the D gene is possibly TRBD2 (7 bases). The CDR3 runs to 15 residues. V shed 2 bases and J shed 3 bases, with 13 bases lying between them. Germline CDR1 is MNHEY and CDR2 is SVGAGI. As DNA, the CDR3 is TGTGCCAGCAGTTACCAGGGGCTAGCGGAAGAGACCCAGTACTTC. Translated, it gives CASSYQGLAEETQYF.

The rearrangement joins TRBV6-1 to TRBJ1-2, with TRBD1 as a possible D gene (6 bases). CDR3 length: 15 amino acids. V lost 4 bases, J lost 6 bases, and 18 bases lay in between. Germline assignment: CDR1 MNHNS and CDR2 SASEGT. CDR3 residues: CASSGGTILSNGYTF. CDR3 nucleotide sequence: TGTGCCAGCAGTGGAGGGACAATCTTATCTAATGGCTACACCTTC.

The J gene is TRBJ2-1, the V gene TRBV29-1; the match to TRBD1 covers 12 bases. The CDR3 consists of 13 residues. CDR1 is SQVTM and CDR2 is ANQGSEA in the germline V gene. CDR3 protein: CSPTGTGGDEQFF. The CDR3 bases are TGCAGTCCCACCGGGACAGGGGGCGATGAGCAGTTCTTC.

The rearrangement links TRBV19 to TRBJ2-6; TRBD1 matches at 9 bases. The V gene end was trimmed by 7 bases and the J gene end by 0 bases; junction bases not matched to a gene: 1. The CDR3 contains 15 residues. Germline lookup yields CDR1 LNHDA and CDR2 SQIVND (reference sequence). Here the CDR3 reads CASTGQGSGANVLTF. The CDR3 DNA reads TGTGCCAGTACGGGACAGGGCTCTGGGGCCAACGTCCTGACTTTC.

DNA for the CDR3: TGCGCCAGCAGCCAAGGAACAGGGCCCGGCTACACCTTC. It translates to CASSQGTGPGYTF. The chain recombines TRBV4-3 with TRBJ1-2, with D perhaps TRBD1 (6 bases). V lost 1 base and J lost 8, with 11 bases in between. CDR1 is LGHNA, CDR2 YSLEER, per germline. This CDR3 has 13 amino acids.

The chain carries TRBV19 and TRBJ2-2; the D gene is possibly TRBD1 (5 bases). Trimming removed 3 bases from V and 6 bases from J, with 14 bases in between. This CDR3 is 15 amino acids long. Germline V CDR1 and CDR2: LNHDA, SQIVND (reference sequence). This chain's CDR3 is CASSMASGYAGELFF. Written as DNA, the CDR3 is TGTGCCAGTAGTATGGCGTCAGGGTATGCCGGGGAGCTGTTTTTT.

The rearrangement uses TRBV7-9 and TRBJ2-1; TRBD1 aligns across 8 bases. CDR3 length: 15 residues. Germline trimming cut 1 base from V and 8 bases from J; bases unmatched to any gene: 7. Germline V lookup: CDR1 SEHNR, CDR2 FQNEAQ (reference sequence). The CDR3 loop is CASSLGTGMVDEQFF. CDR3 nucleotides: TGTGCCAGCAGCTTAGGGACAGGGATGGTGGATGAGCAGTTCTTC. Supplemented by reference TRBV7-9 and TRBJ2-1, the full variable domain reads DTGVSQNPRHKITKRGQNVTFRCDPISEHNRLYWYRQTLGQGPEFLTYFQNEAQLEKSRLLSDRFSAERPKGSFSTLEIQRTEQGDSAMYLCASSLGTGMVDEQFFGPGTRLTVL.

V gene TRBV7-2 combines with J gene TRBJ2-7; TRBD1 matches 7 bases. Trimming removed 4 bases from V and 9 bases from J; junction bases left unmatched: 3. This CDR3 region has 11 residues. Germline V gene data show CDR1 as SGHTA and CDR2 as FQGNSA. CDR3 region: CASSSQGWQYF. CDR3 DNA sequence: TGTGCCAGCAGCTCACAGGGGTGGCAGTACTTC.